This T cell receptor (beta chain) was identified during a study of T cell repertoires in ileal Crohn's disease. The wider study: Surgery for a complication: stricturing in approximately 60%, penetrating in about 39%. M6 samples are neoterminal ileum biopsies from postoperative colonoscopy.

This CDR3 has 14 amino acids. After removal of 5 bases from V and 6 bases from J, the junction contained 6 bases not matched to a gene. CDR1 is SGHTA, CDR2 FQGNSA, per germline. As for time point: neoterminal ileum biopsy at postoperative endoscopy, about 6 months after surgery. Included were adult ileal or ileocolonic Crohn's patients indicated for ileocolonic resection. Using immunoSEQ multiplex PCR, the repertoire was profiled, and TCRdb retains in-frame clones only, with some absent. Of 3,500 or so clones in the sample, roughly three quarters were seen once. This TCR was sampled from an adult with Crohn's disease. V is TRBV7-2 and J is TRBJ1-4; the match to TRBD1 covers 7 bases. Material for sequencing was ileal tissue. CDR3 region: CASSPGGGDEKLFF. CDR3 coding DNA: TGTGCCAGCAGCCCAGGGGGTGGGGATGAAAAACTGTTTTTT.